This TCR beta chain was found in a study of spatial heterogeneity in lung cancer. About the study: Samples were donated by 72 untreated early-stage non-small cell lung cancer patients. Taken at a median of approximately 2 years after resection, follow-up PBMC samples underwent sequencing when available. Sequences of the beta chain were consistently detected in greater numbers than alpha-chain sequences.

A few counts support this clonotype. Indicated time point: blood at routine non-recurrence follow-up after resection. No cells were sorted before sequencing. The whole RNA sequenced was extracted from tumor, nontumor lung or frozen PBMC. Individually, TCR cDNA molecules were each labelled with a unique molecular identifier. TCRdb re-called the 5' RACE reads through MiXCR, storing one row per CDR3 protein. The table records some 110,000 distinct CDR3 sequences, over 9% of them present only once. This CDR3 is built from 16 residues. V was clipped by 2 bases and J by 2 bases; unmatched bases: 4. Germline CDR1 reads MNHEY; CDR2 reads SMNVEV (reference sequence).

The chain is built from TRBV27 and TRBJ2-1; TRBD2 aligns across 9 bases. The sample was PBMCs, taken at follow-up. The sequence derives from a male donor with early-stage non-small cell lung cancer. DNA of the CDR3: TGTGCCAGCAGTTTAGGGCGGGGGGGTACCTACAATGAGCAGTTCTTC. Amino acids: CASSLGRGGTYNEQFF.